This T cell receptor (beta chain) is drawn from a study of shared T cell receptors in the human thymus. The table came from immunoSEQ multiplex PCR; TCRdb's copy has only in-frame clones and leaves some out. The data hold hundreds of thousands of clones, with around 87% observed a single time. The CDR3 spans 24 residues. Per germline, CDR1 KGHSH and CDR2 LQKENI. The V gene end was trimmed by 6 bases and the J gene end by 0 bases; junction bases not matched to a gene: 25. The same specimen was also included in a second study, on human thymus T cells. Per that paper: Congenital heart defects were the reason for the corrective surgery that the donors, healthy Finnish infants, were having. Resected material from corrective heart surgery provided the thymus tissue analysed. An apparent bias in V and J gene usage was seen in thymic and blood repertoires. Related studies noted strongly shared thymic repertoires across unrelated people.

The genes are TRBV18 and TRBJ2-1, with 14 bases that match TRBD2. Material for sequencing was thymocytes. This receptor was identified in a boy less than two years old with a congenital heart defect. CDR3 region: CASSTLDPGLAGGLKPSSYNEQFF. CDR3 sequence (DNA): TGTGCCAGCTCTACCCTCGATCCCGGACTAGCGGGAGGTCTCAAACCAAGCTCCTACAATGAGCAGTTCTTC.